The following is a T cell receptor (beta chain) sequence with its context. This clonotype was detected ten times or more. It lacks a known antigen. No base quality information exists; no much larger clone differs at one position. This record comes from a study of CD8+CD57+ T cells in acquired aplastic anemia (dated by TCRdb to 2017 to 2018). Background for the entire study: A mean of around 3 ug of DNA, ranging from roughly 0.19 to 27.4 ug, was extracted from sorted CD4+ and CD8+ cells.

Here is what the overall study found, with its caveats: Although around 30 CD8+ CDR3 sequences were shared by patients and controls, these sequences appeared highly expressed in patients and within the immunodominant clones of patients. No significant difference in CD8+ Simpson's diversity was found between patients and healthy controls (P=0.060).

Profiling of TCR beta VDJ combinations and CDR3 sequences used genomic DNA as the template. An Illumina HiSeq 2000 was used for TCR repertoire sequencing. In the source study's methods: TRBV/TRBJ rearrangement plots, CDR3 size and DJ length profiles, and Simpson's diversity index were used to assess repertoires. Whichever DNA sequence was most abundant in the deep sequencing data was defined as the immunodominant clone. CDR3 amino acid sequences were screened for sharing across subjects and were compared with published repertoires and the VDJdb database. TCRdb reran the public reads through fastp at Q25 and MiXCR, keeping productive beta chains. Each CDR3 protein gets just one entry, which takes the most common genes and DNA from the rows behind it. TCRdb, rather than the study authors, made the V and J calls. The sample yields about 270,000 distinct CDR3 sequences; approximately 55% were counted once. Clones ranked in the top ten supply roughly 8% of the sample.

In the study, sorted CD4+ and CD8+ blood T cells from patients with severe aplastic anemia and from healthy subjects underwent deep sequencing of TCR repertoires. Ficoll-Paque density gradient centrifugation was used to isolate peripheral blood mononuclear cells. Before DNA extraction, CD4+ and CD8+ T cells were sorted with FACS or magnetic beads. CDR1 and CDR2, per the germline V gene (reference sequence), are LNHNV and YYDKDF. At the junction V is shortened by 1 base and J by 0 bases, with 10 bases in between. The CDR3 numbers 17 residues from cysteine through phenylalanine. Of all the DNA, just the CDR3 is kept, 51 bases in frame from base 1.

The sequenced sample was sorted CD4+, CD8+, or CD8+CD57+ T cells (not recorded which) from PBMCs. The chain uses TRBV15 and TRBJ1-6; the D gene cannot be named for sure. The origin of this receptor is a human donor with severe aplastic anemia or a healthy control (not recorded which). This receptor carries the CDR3 CATSRVLGASYNSPLHF. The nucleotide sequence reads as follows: TGTGCCACCAGCAGAGTTCTCGGTGCCTCCTATAATTCACCCCTCCACTTT.